Shown below are 9 T cell receptor beta chains from a single sample sequenced in a study of cytomegalovirus exposure and HLA in healthy donors. The PCR made use of 60 Vbeta and 13 Jbeta primers. Assay used: immunoSEQ multiplex PCR; TCRdb lists only in-frame clones, some missing. Here the sample spans over 150,000 clones, roughly four fifths being singletons. The source material was PBMCs. These receptors came from a man between 18 and 35 years old in good health and CMV-seronegative.

The J gene is TRBJ1-3, the V gene TRBV7-8; 7 bases match TRBD1. CDR1 is SGHVS, CDR2 FQNEAQ, per germline. The CDR3 covers 14 residues. V was clipped by 5 bases and J by 4 bases; unmatched bases: 5. CDR3 DNA: TGTGCCAGCAGCGCACAGGGGATCGGAAACACCATATATTTT. Protein sequence: CASSAQGIGNTIYF.

This sequence joins TRBV28 and TRBJ1-1; D is perhaps TRBD1 (6 bases). V was shortened by 7 bases and J by 5 bases, with 23 bases between the two germline ends. This CDR3 comprises 16 residues. Germline V gene lookup returns CDR1 MDHEN and CDR2 SYDVKM. CDR3 in DNA: TGTGCCAGCACCTCCTGGGGGAACAGGGACCGAACTGAAGCTTTCTTT. Its protein is CASTSWGNRDRTEAFF. Together with reference TRBV28 and TRBJ1-1, the CDR3 gives the full variable domain: DVKVTQSSRYLVKRTGEKVFLECVQDMDHENMFWYRQDPGLGLRLIYFSYDVKMKEKGDIPEGYSVSREKKERFSLILESASTNQTSMYLCASTSWGNRDRTEAFFGQGTRLTVV.

As to this clone: The same CDR3 can be traced to other DNA sequences in this sample. This sequence joins TRBV25-1 and TRBJ2-5, with D perhaps matching TRBD1 (5 bases). This CDR3 contains 16 residues. V was trimmed by 2 bases and J by 1 base, leaving 14 bases between them. Germline V CDR1 and CDR2: MGHDK, SYGVNS. The CDR3 sequence is CASSELFAGPQETQYF. The CDR3 DNA reads TGTGCCAGCAGTGAACTTTTTGCAGGGCCCCAAGAGACCCAGTACTTC. Combining the CDR3 with reference TRBV25-1 and TRBJ2-5 gives the whole variable domain EADIYQTPRYLVIGTGKKITLECSQTMGHDKMYWYQQDPGMELHLIHYSYGVNSTEKGDLSSESTVSRIRTEHFPLTLESARPSHTSQYLCASSELFAGPQETQYFGPGTRLLVL.

The rearrangement links TRBV6-1 to TRBJ2-3; D is uncertain. Between the trimmed V and J ends, which lost 4 bases and 0 bases, there was a span of 8 bases. Germline values: CDR1 MNHNS, CDR2 SASEGT. The CDR3 loop spans 14 amino acids. This CDR3 is CASSVTESTDTQYF. The CDR3 coding sequence is TGTGCCAGCAGTGTAACAGAAAGCACAGATACGCAGTATTTT.

This chain joins TRBV9 and TRBJ2-1, with 12 nucleotides matching TRBD2. The V and J ends lost 2 bases and 10 bases, in that order; junction bases with no gene match: 4. CDR3 length: 14 amino acids. Germline V lookup: CDR1 SGDLS, CDR2 YYNGEE. CDR3 protein: CASSVRLAGDEQFF. The CDR3 DNA is TGTGCCAGCAGCGTGAGACTAGCGGGAGACGAGCAGTTCTTC.

J is TRBJ1-1 and V is TRBV15, with D maybe TRBD1 (5 bases). V lost 2 bases and J 0 bases, leaving 10 bases between the germline ends. Germline assignment: CDR1 LNHNV and CDR2 YYDKDF (reference sequence). The CDR3 has 15 amino acids. CDR3 amino acids: CATSRQGDLNTEAFF. The CDR3 DNA reads as TGTGCCACCAGCAGACAGGGTGATCTGAACACTGAAGCTTTCTTT.

The chain recombines TRBV5-1 with TRBJ2-7, with D possibly being TRBD2 (5 bases). CDR1 is SGHRS and CDR2 is YFSETQ in the germline V gene. Trimming removed 3 bases at V and 1 base at J, with 14 bases between. The CDR3 spans 15 residues. The CDR3, as DNA: TGCGCCAGCAGCTATGGAGGAAGCATTTCCTACGAGCAGTACTTC. It translates to CASSYGGSISYEQYF.

In its sample, this clone was seen once. The chain has TRBV7-2 and TRBJ2-7, with D possibly being TRBD1 (6 bases). The ends were cut back, 5 bases at V and 5 bases at J, with 22 bases in the middle. The CDR3 sequence is 16 residues long. CDR1 SGHTA and CDR2 FQGNSA come from the germline V gene. The DNA of the CDR3 is TGTGCCAGCAGCCGCAGGGGAACGGGTTTCTACCACGAGCAGTACTTC. This gives the protein CASSRRGTGFYHEQYF. Full variable domain (missing parts from reference TRBV7-2 and TRBJ2-7): GAGVSQSPSNKVTEKGKDVELRCDPISGHTALYWYRQSLGQGLEFLIYFQGNSAPDKSGLPSDRFSAERTGGSVSTLTIQRTQQEDSAVYLCASSRRGTGFYHEQYFGPGTRLTVT.

The rearrangement links TRBV7-9 to TRBJ2-3; no definite D call. Per the germline V gene, CDR1 is SEHNR and CDR2 is FQNEAQ (reference sequence). Trimming stripped 0 bases from V and 3 bases from J, with 4 bases between. The length of the CDR3 is 13 residues. CDR3 protein: CASSLAATDTQYF. For the CDR3, the DNA is TGTGCCAGCAGCTTAGCGGCTACAGATACGCAGTATTTT.